The T cell receptor beta chain described here comes from a study of vaccination effects on CD4 cells after COVID-19. On the study more broadly: Samples came 142 and 148 days after COVID-19 diagnosis, before vaccination.

V dropped 0 bases and J dropped 7 bases, with 4 bases sitting between them. Germline CDR1 is LGHNA and CDR2 is YNFKEQ. The CDR3 runs to 13 residues. Within the ViraFEST assay, antigen-specific CD4+ T cells underwent expansion with viral peptide pools prior to sequencing. CD4+ T cell isolation took place after less than 13 days of culture. The person acquired a PCR-confirmed SARS-CoV-2 infection between March and December 2020. With respect to this clone: What it recognizes is unknown.

Data came from immunoSEQ multiplex PCR; TCRdb stores just in-frame clones and leaves some out. The sample lists 40,000 or so clones; under 80% were seen once. The V call is TRBV4-2, the J call TRBJ1-6, with unresolved D. The receptor was derived from a human donor who had a prior SARS-CoV-2 infection. The source was CD4+ T cells from PBMCs cultured with a peptide pool, collected before COVID-19 vaccination. The CDR3 bases are TGTGCCAGCAGCCAAGAATCCAATTCACCCCTCCACTTT. This gives the protein CASSQESNSPLHF.